This entry features one TCR beta chain sequence. Relative to the germline gene, one junction end is altered; a read error may explain this. The entry originates in a study of identical twins. CDR1 is LNHDA and CDR2 is SQIVND in the germline V gene (reference sequence). The CDR3 covers 15 residues. Healthy Caucasians provided all donations. TCRdb called the 5' RACE reads again in MiXCR, with one record for every CDR3 protein. Among fewer than 650,000 distinct CDR3 sequences listed, about 7% were seen once. The same sample was also used in a study of yellow fever vaccine responses in identical twins.

The sample consisted of PBMCs. V gene TRBV19 combines with J gene TRBJ2-2; the D gene could be TRBD1 or TRBD2 (5 bases each). The sequence came from a woman aged 18 to 35 in good health. CDR3 bases: TGTGCCAGTAGTCCACCGACAGACTACACCGGAGAGCTGTTTTTT. Encoded protein: CASSPPTDYTGELFF.